The clone carrying this T cell receptor (beta chain) was found many times. Its matching antigen is unknown. The sample comes from a study of identical twins. The germline V gene encodes CDR1 DFQATT and CDR2 SNEGSKA (reference sequence). V gave up 4 bases and J gave up 2 bases, with 15 bases separating them. There are 14 residues in the CDR3. Points from the study as a whole: The authors drew conclusions from cross-sectional statistical analysis rather than following the same donors.

It was template switching that added a universal primer site, and there were unique molecular identifiers on the cDNA. Each CDR3 protein gets one entry after TCRdb re-called the 5' RACE reads with MiXCR. The data show 200,000 to 250,000 distinct CDR3 sequences, more than 9.5% seen once. This sample also appeared in a second study, on yellow fever vaccine responses in identical twins.

The specimen sequenced was memory (CD45RO+) T cells sorted from blood. This clonotype was sampled from a woman aged 18-30 years in good health. The rearrangement links TRBV20-1 to TRBJ2-7, with a possible D match to TRBD1 (6 bases). The CDR3 region has the DNA TGCAGTGCTATTCCGGGACAAAAGGCCTACGAGCAGTACTTC. It codes for CSAIPGQKAYEQYF.